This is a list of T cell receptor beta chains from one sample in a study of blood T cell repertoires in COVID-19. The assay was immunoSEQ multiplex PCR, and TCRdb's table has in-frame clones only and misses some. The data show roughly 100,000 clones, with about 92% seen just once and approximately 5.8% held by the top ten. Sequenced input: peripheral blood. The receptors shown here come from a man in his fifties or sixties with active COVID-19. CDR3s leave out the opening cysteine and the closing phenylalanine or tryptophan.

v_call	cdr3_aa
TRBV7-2	ASNFLPHIDGYT
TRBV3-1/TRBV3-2	ASSQDRGRVTDTQY
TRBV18	ASLGRLDTEAF
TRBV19	ASSIGAGDYGYT
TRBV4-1	ASSQVQGEGQPQH
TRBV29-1	SVGQGNYNYGYT
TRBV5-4	ASSSPGGQNIQY
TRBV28	ASSTGQGGNGYT
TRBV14	ASSQDLRGGGYT
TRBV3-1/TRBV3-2	ASSQEGGTGGTYGYT
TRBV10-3	AISGDRGSYNSPLH
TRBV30	AWSSPTRYYEQY
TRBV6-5	ASSYRASDYEQY
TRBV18	ASSPQQDSKEYEAF
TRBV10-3	AISETGTGYSGANVLT
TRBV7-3	ASSSYLGGGTDTQY
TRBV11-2	ASSLGQSSGNTIY
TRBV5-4	ASSSWRESGWRRTYEQY
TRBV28	ASSFLRDRGDEQY
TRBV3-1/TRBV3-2	ASSQGVFGGSNEQF
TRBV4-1	ASSQAIRAGSSYNEQF
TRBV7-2	ASSLGRGNQPQH
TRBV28	ASRPPGQGATNEKLF
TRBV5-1	ASSFRTSGGNEQF
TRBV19	ASSKTPSGRTDTQY
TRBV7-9	ASSPVDRVPDTQY
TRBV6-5	ASSAADLAYEQY
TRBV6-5	ASAQGANYGYT
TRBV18	ASSPPIQGSEAF
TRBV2	ASRGTANTGELF
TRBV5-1	ASSLTGTSGNYEQF
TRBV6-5	ASSYGGSRGNEQY
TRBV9	ASSVEQGEADTQY
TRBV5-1	ASSIQGHNSPLH
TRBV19	ASSIALRDSNQPQH
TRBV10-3	AISYGTENTEAF
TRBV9	ASSDRRGGDYGYT
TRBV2	ASSRDRGETQY
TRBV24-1	AIHLKKGTGQGPPTYEQY
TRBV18	ASSPDRTGAGANVLT
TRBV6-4	ASSDSGATDTQY
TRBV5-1	ASSPGLETYNEQF
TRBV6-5	ASRQQDIGGYEQY
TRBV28	ASSYLAGVGGELF
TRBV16	ASSQPGQGYYGYT
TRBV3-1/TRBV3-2	ASSPGDLAAAGQF
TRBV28	ASSFGGLYEQY
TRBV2	ASSTGVWDYGYT
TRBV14	ASSQDHSGTVNEQF
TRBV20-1	SASTGGATSGGDTQY
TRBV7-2	ATGLAGTGELF
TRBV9	ASSRNSRDRFYEKLF
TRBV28	ASTEGYNEQF